This T cell receptor (beta chain) stems from a study of blood T cell repertoires in COVID-19. Looking at the study overall: COVID-19 samples from acute and convalescent phases originated in the United States, Italy and Spain. Sources were T cells, B-cell-depleted T cells, or PBMCs; the material itself was cDNA or gDNA.

As originally analysed: Amplification with reference gene primers provided the estimates of nucleated cell counts. Generated by immunoSEQ multiplex PCR, the TCRdb table keeps only in-frame clones and is missing some. For V, J and clone size, that table is used; D and trimming come from the DNA. The data hold around 89,000 clones, with roughly 88% observed a single time. Germline V gives CDR1 SGHVS, CDR2 FQNEAQ. V dropped 8 bases and J dropped 6 bases, with 14 bases sitting between them. This CDR3 region has 14 residues. This clonotype was obtained from a man aged 55 to 70 with acute or convalescent COVID-19. The sample was peripheral blood. V and J are TRBV7-8 and TRBJ1-6; D not resolved. The CDR3 DNA follows: TGTGCCAGCTCTCTAGAAAGCTCTAATTCACCCCTCCACTTT. Translation gives CASSLESSNSPLHF.